The entry below describes one T cell receptor (beta chain). With 60 Vbeta and 13 Jbeta primers, the PCR was carried out. TCRdb's copy holds only in-frame clones and misses some; the assay was immunoSEQ multiplex PCR. The sample has 160,000 or so clones; 81% are singletons. CDR3 length: 14 residues. Germline V CDR1 and CDR2: LNHDA, SQIVND (reference sequence). After removal of 6 bases from V and 7 bases from J, the junction contained 7 bases not matched to a gene. The data originate from a study of cytomegalovirus exposure and HLA in healthy donors. V gene TRBV19 combines with J gene TRBJ1-5, with 9 nucleotides matching TRBD1. The sequencing input was PBMCs. This clonotype originated in a woman younger than 30 in good health and CMV-seropositive. CDR3 bases: TGTGCCAGTAGCCATGGGACAGGGCTCCAGCCCCAGCATTTT. Translated: CASSHGTGLQPQHF.